This is a list of T cell receptor beta chains from one sample in a study of low-dose radiotherapy and immunotherapy resistance in tumors. TCRdb re-analysed the reads in MiXCR, keeping a single row per CDR3 protein. The sample includes tens of thousands of distinct CDR3 sequences, approximately 20% of them seen just once. The sequencing used PBMCs, collected before treatment. The source of these receptors is a male donor with prostate cancer. Both conserved end residues are part of each CDR3. The D gene is left open where the match is weak. For some rows the clone size is stated as once, few or many, or as a class when expanded; others skip it.

>18|TRBJ1-1|TRBV7-2|.|many
CASSLVLRLGQLNTEAFF
TGTGCCAGCAGCTTAGTACTTCGGTTGGGCCAGCTGAACACTGAAGCTTTCTTT
>15|TRBJ1-2|TRBV5-1|TRBD1|many
CASSPTGDRSYGYTF
TGCGCCAGCAGCCCGACAGGGGATAGATCCTATGGCTACACCTTC
>14|TRBJ2-3|TRBV5-1|.|.
CASSLKGSTDTQYF
TGCGCCAGCAGCTTGAAGGGTAGCACAGATACGCAGTATTTT
>16|TRBJ2-3|TRBV15|.|many
CATSRDGQSSTDTQYF
TGTGCCACCAGCAGAGATGGGCAATCTAGCACAGATACGCAGTATTTT
>12|TRBJ1-4|TRBV2|.|many
CASSYRKEKLFF
TGTGCCAGCAGTTACCGCAAGGAAAAACTGTTTTTT
>14|TRBJ1-5|TRBV20-1|.|.
CSAPRAGGNQPQHF
TGCAGTGCTCCACGAGCGGGTGGCAATCAGCCCCAGCATTTT
>14|TRBJ1-5|TRBV19|.|.
CASSPTAGGQPQHF
TGTGCCAGTAGCCCGACAGCCGGGGGTCAGCCCCAGCATTTT
>14|TRBJ1-1|TRBV6-1|TRBD1|many
CASSTGQVSAEAFF
TGTGCCAGCAGCACTGGACAGGTCAGCGCTGAAGCTTTCTTT
>18|TRBJ1-5|TRBV27|.|few
CASSPQARPRGANPPQHF
TGTGCCAGCAGTCCCCAGGCCCGGCCGAGGGGGGCTAATCCGCCCCAGCATTTT
>14|TRBJ2-5|TRBV7-6|.|many
CASSLPGAWETQYF
TGTGCCAGCAGCTTGCCGGGGGCTTGGGAGACCCAGTACTTC
>13|TRBJ1-1|TRBV29-1|TRBD1|many
CSFDRGVGTEAFF
TGCAGCTTCGACAGGGGAGTGGGAACTGAAGCTTTCTTT
>15|TRBJ1-6|TRBV27|.|many
CASTLMTGRHSPLHF
TGTGCCAGCACCCTTATGACAGGCCGTCATTCACCCCTCCACTTT
>15|TRBJ2-1|TRBV7-6|.|many
CASSLSGSASNEQFF
TGTGCCAGCAGCTTAAGTGGGTCTGCCTCCAATGAGCAGTTCTTC
>14|TRBJ2-3|TRBV5-1|TRBD1|many
CASRSGQSTDTQYF
TGCGCCAGCAGATCGGGACAGTCTACAGATACGCAGTATTTT
>13|TRBJ2-1|TRBV28|.|many
CASRLDPYNEQFF
TGTGCCAGCAGGCTAGATCCCTACAATGAGCAGTTCTTC
>15|TRBJ1-1|TRBV20-1|.|few
CSAGSEQGPNTEAFF
TGCAGTGCCGGCTCAGAACAGGGCCCTAACACTGAAGCTTTCTTT
>15|TRBJ2-1|TRBV5-1|TRBD2|many
CASSLVLAVYNEQFF
TGCGCCAGCAGCTTGGTGCTAGCGGTATACAATGAGCAGTTCTTC
>16|TRBJ1-6|TRBV28|.|many
CASSFLLTGYNSPLHF
TGTGCCAGCAGTTTTTTATTAACGGGGTATAATTCACCCCTCCACTTT
>18|TRBJ2-3|TRBV20-1|TRBD2|many
CSATSGTSRRSSTDTQYF
TGCAGTGCGACATCCGGGACTAGCAGACGGTCTAGCACAGATACGCAGTATTTT
>13|TRBJ2-1|TRBV25-1|TRBD1|many
CASSETGENEQFF
TGTGCCAGCAGTGAGACAGGGGAGAATGAGCAGTTCTTC
>15|TRBJ2-1|TRBV7-9|TRBD1|many
CASSYGDRYPNEQFF
TGTGCCAGCAGCTATGGGGACAGGTACCCCAATGAGCAGTTCTTC
>13|TRBJ2-3|TRBV5-1|.|many
CASEQTGADTQYF
TGCGCCAGCGAACAAACAGGCGCAGATACGCAGTATTTT
>15|TRBJ2-7|TRBV6-2/TRBV6-3|.|.
CASRPGTEEGSEQYF
TGTGCCAGCAGGCCAGGGACCGAAGAGGGATCCGAGCAGTACTTC
>18|TRBJ2-7|TRBV28|TRBD1|many
CASSTTRRTGTGGYEQYF
TGTGCCAGCAGTACAACCCGGAGGACCGGGACAGGGGGGTACGAGCAGTACTTC
>15|TRBJ2-3|TRBV24-1|TRBD1|many
CATSADRGREDTQYF
TGTGCCACCAGTGCGGACAGGGGGCGCGAGGATACGCAGTATTTT
>12|TRBJ2-1|TRBV28|.|many
CASSLVGGEQFF
TGTGCCAGCAGTTTAGTGGGGGGTGAGCAGTTCTTC
>15|TRBJ2-5|TRBV9|TRBD1|few
CASSIGTAGQETQYF
TGTGCCAGCAGCATCGGGACAGCCGGCCAAGAGACCCAGTACTTC
>16|TRBJ1-1|TRBV18|.|many
CASSPRPGRLDSEAFF
TGTGCCAGCTCACCACGACCAGGACGATTAGATAGTGAAGCTTTCTTT
>16|TRBJ2-7|TRBV6-2/TRBV6-3|.|many
CASSPILTGIRYEQYF
TGTGCCAGCAGCCCAATCCTGACAGGAATTCGGTACGAGCAGTACTTC
>16|TRBJ2-7|TRBV7-2|.|many
CASSGTQGRAPYEQYF
TGTGCCAGCAGCGGAACACAGGGTCGAGCCCCCTACGAGCAGTACTTC
>14|TRBJ1-1|TRBV6-1|.|many
CASSEKQRYTEAFF
TGTGCCAGCAGTGAAAAACAGAGGTACACTGAAGCTTTCTTT
>16|TRBJ2-1|TRBV25-1|TRBD2|many
CASSEYSGGIYNEQFF
TGTGCCAGCAGTGAATACAGCGGGGGGATCTACAATGAGCAGTTCTTC
>12|TRBJ1-2|TRBV7-9|TRBD1|many
CATEPGGDGYTF
TGTGCCACCGAGCCAGGGGGTGATGGCTACACCTTC
>16|TRBJ2-3|TRBV7-2|TRBD2|many
CASSTQAGDGSDTQYF
TGTGCCAGCAGCACCCAAGCGGGAGACGGCTCAGATACGCAGTATTTT
>14|TRBJ2-2|TRBV5-1|.|many
CASSFRTSTGELFF
TGCGCCAGCAGCTTCCGGACTTCGACCGGGGAGCTGTTTTTT
>15|TRBJ1-5|TRBV7-2|TRBD1|many
CASSLIPQGDQPQHF
TGTGCCAGCAGCTTAATCCCCCAGGGGGACCAGCCCCAGCATTTT
>14|TRBJ2-1|TRBV11-1|.|many
CASVLGQHYNEQFF
TGTGCCAGCGTACTAGGGCAGCACTACAATGAGCAGTTCTTC
>15|TRBJ2-2|TRBV12-3/TRBV12-4|.|many
CASSFGLSNTGELFF
TGTGCCAGCAGTTTCGGGCTATCGAACACCGGGGAGCTGTTTTTT
>17|TRBJ1-5|TRBV6-1|.|many
CASSEVGWGDVSQPQHF
TGTGCCAGCAGTGAAGTAGGTTGGGGAGACGTCAGTCAGCCCCAGCATTTT
>13|TRBJ1-5|TRBV7-8|.|few
CASSLAQDQPQHF
TGTGCCAGCAGCTTAGCGCAGGATCAGCCCCAGCATTTT
>16|TRBJ2-7|TRBV19|TRBD2|many
CASSKGLAGDLYEQYF
TGTGCCAGTAGCAAGGGGCTAGCGGGGGACTTATACGAGCAGTACTTC
>15|TRBJ1-1|TRBV7-3|.|many
CASSLTQGSVTEAFF
TGTGCCAGCAGCTTAACCCAGGGGTCGGTCACTGAAGCTTTCTTT
>13|TRBJ2-2|TRBV30|.|many
CAWSVRGTGELFF
TGTGCCTGGAGTGTAAGGGGTACCGGGGAGCTGTTTTTT
>16|TRBJ2-7|TRBV5-6|.|many
CASSLVGGDFLNEQYF
TGTGCCAGCAGCTTGGTTGGAGGCGACTTTCTAAACGAGCAGTACTTC
>16|TRBJ1-3|TRBV12-3/TRBV12-4|.|many
CASSFNQFSSGNTIYF
TGTGCCAGCAGTTTCAATCAGTTTTCCTCTGGAAACACCATATATTTT
>14|TRBJ2-1|TRBV6-5|.|many
CASRPRDSERVQFF
TGTGCCAGCAGACCCCGGGACTCCGAACGGGTGCAGTTCTTC
>14|TRBJ2-7|TRBV6-6|TRBD1|many
CASSTQGAYGEQYF
TGTGCCAGCAGCACACAGGGGGCGTATGGCGAGCAGTACTTC
>13|TRBJ2-7|TRBV19|.|many
CASSTTLRGEQYF
TGTGCCAGTAGTACAACACTCCGAGGCGAGCAGTACTTC
>16|TRBJ1-3|TRBV4-1|.|many
CASSQDPGTPGNTIYF
TGCGCCAGCAGCCAAGACCCCGGGACACCCGGAAACACCATATATTTT
>17|TRBJ2-2|TRBV23-1|.|many
CASRTPCGGRTPGSCFF
.
>16|TRBJ1-5|TRBV6-2/TRBV6-3|.|many
CASSSETGISNQPQHF
TGTGCCAGCAGTTCCGAAACAGGGATCAGCAATCAGCCCCAGCATTTT
>15|TRBJ2-2|TRBV19|TRBD2|many
CASSSRTSPTGELFF
TGTGCCAGTAGTTCCCGGACTAGCCCCACCGGGGAGCTGTTTTTT
>10|TRBJ2-7|TRBV6-5|.|many
CASLAYEQYF
TGTGCCAGCCTCGCATACGAGCAGTACTTC
>12|TRBJ2-1|TRBV5-1|.|many
CASSLVRDEQFF
TGCGCCAGCAGCTTGGTGCGAGATGAGCAGTTCTTC